This T cell receptor beta chain came from a study of T cells after yellow fever vaccination. One entry per CDR3 protein results from TCRdb running MiXCR on the 5' RACE reads. Among about 500,000 distinct CDR3 sequences listed, approximately 16% were seen once. The V gene end was trimmed by 11 bases and the J gene end by 4 bases; junction bases not matched to a gene: 8. This CDR3 spans 13 amino acids. The J gene is TRBJ1-2, the V gene TRBV12-3 or TRBV12-4; TRBD1 matches at 9 bases. This specimen was PBMCs, taken about 5 days after the first yellow fever vaccination. The sequence derives from a man aged 18-30 years who received the YFV17D yellow fever vaccine. CDR3 sequence reads: CARGGDRVYGYTF. DNA for the CDR3: TGTGCCCGGGGGGGGGACAGGGTCTATGGCTACACCTTC.